This T cell receptor (beta chain) was identified in a study of blood T cells in healthy people across ages. Alongside a J-beta primer mix, a sample-barcoded 5' primer served in a second PCR lasting about 7 to 11 cycles. Via MiXCR, TCRdb re-called the 5' RACE reads, giving one row per CDR3 protein. Of 650,000 to 1,000,000 distinct CDR3 sequences in the sample, about 37% were seen once. The sequenced sample consisted of blood. This receptor was obtained from a man aged 18-30 years in good health.

The CDR3 reads CSASFVASHEQYF. Here the CDR3 DNA reads TGCAGTGCTAGCTTCGTTGCGAGCCATGAGCAGTACTTC. The chain couples TRBV20-1 to TRBJ2-7, with D unclear. The V gene lost 3 bases and the J gene lost 7 bases, with 16 bases spanning the gap. Germline V gene sequence: CDR1 DFQATT, CDR2 SNEGSKA (reference sequence). The length of the CDR3 is 13 residues.